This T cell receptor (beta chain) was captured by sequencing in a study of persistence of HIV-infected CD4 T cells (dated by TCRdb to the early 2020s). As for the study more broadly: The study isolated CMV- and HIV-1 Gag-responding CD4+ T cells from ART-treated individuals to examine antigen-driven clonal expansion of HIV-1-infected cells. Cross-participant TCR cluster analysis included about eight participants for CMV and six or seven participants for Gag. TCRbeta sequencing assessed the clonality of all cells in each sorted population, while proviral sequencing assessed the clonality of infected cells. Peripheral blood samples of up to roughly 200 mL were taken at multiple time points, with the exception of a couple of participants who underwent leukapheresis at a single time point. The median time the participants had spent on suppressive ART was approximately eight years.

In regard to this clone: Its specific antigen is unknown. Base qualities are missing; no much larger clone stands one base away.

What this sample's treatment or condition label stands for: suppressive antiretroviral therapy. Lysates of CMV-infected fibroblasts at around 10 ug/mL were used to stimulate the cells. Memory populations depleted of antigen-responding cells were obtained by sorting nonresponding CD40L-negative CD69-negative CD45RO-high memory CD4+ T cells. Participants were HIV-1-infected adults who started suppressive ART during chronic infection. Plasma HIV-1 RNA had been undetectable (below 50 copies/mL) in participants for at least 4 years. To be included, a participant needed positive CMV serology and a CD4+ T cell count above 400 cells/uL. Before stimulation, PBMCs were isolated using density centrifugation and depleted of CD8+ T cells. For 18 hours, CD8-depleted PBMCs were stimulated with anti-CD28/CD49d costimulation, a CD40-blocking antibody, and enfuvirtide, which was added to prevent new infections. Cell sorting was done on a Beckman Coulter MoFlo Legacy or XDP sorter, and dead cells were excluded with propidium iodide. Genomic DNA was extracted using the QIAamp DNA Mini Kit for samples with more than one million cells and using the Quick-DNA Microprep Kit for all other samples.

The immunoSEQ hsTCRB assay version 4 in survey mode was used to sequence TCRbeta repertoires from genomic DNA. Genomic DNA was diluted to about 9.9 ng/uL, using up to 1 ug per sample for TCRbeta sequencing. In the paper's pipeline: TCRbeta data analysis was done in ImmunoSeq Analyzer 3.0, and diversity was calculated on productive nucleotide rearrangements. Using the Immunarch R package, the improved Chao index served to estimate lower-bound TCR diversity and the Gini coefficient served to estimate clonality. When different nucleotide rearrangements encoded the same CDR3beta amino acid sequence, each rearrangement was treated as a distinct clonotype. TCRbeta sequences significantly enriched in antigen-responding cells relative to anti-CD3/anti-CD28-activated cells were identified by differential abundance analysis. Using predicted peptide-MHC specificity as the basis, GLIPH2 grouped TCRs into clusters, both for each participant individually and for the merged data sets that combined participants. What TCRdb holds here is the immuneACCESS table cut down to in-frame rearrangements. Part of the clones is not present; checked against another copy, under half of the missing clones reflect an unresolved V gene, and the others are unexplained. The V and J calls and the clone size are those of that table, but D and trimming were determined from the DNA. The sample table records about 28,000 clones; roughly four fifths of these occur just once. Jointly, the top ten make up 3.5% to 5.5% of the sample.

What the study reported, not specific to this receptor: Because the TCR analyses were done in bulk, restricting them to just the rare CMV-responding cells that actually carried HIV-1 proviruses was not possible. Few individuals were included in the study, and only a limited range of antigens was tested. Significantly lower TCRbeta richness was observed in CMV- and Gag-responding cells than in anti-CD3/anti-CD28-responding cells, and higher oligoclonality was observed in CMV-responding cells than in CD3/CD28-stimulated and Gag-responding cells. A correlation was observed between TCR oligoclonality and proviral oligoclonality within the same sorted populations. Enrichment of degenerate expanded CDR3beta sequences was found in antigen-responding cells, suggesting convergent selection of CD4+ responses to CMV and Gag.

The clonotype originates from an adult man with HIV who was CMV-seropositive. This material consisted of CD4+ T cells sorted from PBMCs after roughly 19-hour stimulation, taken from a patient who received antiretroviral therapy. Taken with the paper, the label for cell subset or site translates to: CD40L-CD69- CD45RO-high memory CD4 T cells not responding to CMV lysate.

The nucleotide sequence is given as TGTGCCAGTAGTAAGGACGGATTAGCCAAAAACATTCAGTACTTC. This translates into CASSKDGLAKNIQYF. The sequence links TRBV19 to TRBJ2-4; the D gene is not confidently resolved. From the cysteine up to the phenylalanine, the CDR3 has a length of 15 residues. Only the CDR3 portion is preserved as DNA: 45 bases, with reading frame beginning at the first base. Per the germline V gene (reference sequence), LNHDA is the CDR1 and SQIVND is the CDR2. The V and J ends are trimmed by 4 bases and 0 bases, leaving 10 bases between them.